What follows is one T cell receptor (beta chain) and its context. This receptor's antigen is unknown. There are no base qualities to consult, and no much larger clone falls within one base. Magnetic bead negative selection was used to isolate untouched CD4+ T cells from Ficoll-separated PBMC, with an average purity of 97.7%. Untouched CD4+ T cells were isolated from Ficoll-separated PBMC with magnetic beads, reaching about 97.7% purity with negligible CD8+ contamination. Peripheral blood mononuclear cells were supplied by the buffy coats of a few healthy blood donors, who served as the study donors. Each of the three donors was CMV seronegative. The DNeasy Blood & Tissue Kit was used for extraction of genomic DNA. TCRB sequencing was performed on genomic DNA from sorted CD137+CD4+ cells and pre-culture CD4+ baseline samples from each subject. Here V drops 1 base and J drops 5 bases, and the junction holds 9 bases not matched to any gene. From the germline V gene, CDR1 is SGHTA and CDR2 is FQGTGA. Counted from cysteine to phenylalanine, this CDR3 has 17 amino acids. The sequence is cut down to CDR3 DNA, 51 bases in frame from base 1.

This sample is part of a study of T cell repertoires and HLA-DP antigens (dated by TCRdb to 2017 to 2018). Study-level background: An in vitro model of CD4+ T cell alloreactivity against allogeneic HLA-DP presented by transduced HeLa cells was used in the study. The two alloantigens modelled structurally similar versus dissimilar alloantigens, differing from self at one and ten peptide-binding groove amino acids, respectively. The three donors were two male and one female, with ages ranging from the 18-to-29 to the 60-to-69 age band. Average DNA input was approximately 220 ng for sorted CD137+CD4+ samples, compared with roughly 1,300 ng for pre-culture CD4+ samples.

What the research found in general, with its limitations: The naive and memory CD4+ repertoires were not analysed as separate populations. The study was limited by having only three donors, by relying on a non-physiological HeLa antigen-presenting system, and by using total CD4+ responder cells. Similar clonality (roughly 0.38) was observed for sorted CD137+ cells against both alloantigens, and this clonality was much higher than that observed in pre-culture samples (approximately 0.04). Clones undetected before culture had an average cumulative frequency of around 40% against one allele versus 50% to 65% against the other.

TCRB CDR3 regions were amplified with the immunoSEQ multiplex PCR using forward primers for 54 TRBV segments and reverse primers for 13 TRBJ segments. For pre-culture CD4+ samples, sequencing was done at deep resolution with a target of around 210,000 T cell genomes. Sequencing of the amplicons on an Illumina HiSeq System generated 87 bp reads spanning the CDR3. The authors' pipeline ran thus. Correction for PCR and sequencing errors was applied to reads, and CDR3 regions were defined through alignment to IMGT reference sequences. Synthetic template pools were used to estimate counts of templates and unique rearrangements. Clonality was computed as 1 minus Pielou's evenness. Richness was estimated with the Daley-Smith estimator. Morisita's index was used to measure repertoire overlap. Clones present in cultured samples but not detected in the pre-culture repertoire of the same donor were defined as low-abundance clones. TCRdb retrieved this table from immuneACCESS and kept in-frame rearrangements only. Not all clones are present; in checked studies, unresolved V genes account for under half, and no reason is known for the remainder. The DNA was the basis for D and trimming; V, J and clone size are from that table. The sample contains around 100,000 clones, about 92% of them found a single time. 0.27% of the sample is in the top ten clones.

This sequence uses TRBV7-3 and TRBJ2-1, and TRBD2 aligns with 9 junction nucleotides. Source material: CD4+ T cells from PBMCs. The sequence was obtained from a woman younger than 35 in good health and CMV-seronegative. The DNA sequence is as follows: TGTGCCAGCAGCTTAAGACGAACGGCGGGAGGGGACAATGAGCAGTTCTTC. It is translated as CASSLRRTAGGDNEQFF.